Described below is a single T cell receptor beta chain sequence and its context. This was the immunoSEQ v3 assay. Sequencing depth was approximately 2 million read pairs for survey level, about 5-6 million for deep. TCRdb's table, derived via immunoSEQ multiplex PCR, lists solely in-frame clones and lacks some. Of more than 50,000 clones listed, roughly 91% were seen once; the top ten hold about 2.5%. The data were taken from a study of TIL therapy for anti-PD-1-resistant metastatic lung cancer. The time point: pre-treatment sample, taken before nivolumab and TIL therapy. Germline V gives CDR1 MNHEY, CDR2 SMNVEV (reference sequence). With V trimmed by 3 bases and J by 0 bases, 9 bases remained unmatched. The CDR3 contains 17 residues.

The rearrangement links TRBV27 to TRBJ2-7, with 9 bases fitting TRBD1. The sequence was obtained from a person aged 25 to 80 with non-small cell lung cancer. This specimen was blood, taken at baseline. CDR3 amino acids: CASSFMTGGILSYEQYF. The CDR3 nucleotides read TGTGCCAGCAGTTTCATGACAGGGGGAATCCTCTCCTACGAGCAGTACTTC.